The source of this T cell receptor beta chain is a study of OX40 agonist ivuxolimab in advanced cancers. Study-wide findings and caveats: At 0.1 to 3.0 mg/kg and by week 6, CD4+ and CD8+ T cells in the blood had expanded clonally.

Remarks on this clone: Its antigen is not identified.

Repertoires were generated with immunoSEQ multiplex PCR, while TCRdb's copy carries only in-frame clones and drops some. The sample has about 150,000 clones; roughly 94% are singletons. Sequenced material: CD4+ or CD8+ T cells sorted from blood, taken in a trial of the OX40 agonist ivuxolimab. The TCR comes from an adult with an advanced solid tumor such as melanoma, head and neck, liver or kidney cancer.

This CDR3 reads CASSQPGQGRYEQYF. The CDR3 DNA follows: TGTGCCAGCAGTCAACCGGGACAGGGACGCTACGAGCAGTACTTC. The chain recombines TRBV6-1 with TRBJ2-7, with TRBD1 matching over 9 bases. V shed 5 bases, J shed 3 bases, and the junction held 8 bases outside the gene matches. The germline V gene encodes CDR1 MNHNS and CDR2 SASEGT. CDR3 size: 15 residues.